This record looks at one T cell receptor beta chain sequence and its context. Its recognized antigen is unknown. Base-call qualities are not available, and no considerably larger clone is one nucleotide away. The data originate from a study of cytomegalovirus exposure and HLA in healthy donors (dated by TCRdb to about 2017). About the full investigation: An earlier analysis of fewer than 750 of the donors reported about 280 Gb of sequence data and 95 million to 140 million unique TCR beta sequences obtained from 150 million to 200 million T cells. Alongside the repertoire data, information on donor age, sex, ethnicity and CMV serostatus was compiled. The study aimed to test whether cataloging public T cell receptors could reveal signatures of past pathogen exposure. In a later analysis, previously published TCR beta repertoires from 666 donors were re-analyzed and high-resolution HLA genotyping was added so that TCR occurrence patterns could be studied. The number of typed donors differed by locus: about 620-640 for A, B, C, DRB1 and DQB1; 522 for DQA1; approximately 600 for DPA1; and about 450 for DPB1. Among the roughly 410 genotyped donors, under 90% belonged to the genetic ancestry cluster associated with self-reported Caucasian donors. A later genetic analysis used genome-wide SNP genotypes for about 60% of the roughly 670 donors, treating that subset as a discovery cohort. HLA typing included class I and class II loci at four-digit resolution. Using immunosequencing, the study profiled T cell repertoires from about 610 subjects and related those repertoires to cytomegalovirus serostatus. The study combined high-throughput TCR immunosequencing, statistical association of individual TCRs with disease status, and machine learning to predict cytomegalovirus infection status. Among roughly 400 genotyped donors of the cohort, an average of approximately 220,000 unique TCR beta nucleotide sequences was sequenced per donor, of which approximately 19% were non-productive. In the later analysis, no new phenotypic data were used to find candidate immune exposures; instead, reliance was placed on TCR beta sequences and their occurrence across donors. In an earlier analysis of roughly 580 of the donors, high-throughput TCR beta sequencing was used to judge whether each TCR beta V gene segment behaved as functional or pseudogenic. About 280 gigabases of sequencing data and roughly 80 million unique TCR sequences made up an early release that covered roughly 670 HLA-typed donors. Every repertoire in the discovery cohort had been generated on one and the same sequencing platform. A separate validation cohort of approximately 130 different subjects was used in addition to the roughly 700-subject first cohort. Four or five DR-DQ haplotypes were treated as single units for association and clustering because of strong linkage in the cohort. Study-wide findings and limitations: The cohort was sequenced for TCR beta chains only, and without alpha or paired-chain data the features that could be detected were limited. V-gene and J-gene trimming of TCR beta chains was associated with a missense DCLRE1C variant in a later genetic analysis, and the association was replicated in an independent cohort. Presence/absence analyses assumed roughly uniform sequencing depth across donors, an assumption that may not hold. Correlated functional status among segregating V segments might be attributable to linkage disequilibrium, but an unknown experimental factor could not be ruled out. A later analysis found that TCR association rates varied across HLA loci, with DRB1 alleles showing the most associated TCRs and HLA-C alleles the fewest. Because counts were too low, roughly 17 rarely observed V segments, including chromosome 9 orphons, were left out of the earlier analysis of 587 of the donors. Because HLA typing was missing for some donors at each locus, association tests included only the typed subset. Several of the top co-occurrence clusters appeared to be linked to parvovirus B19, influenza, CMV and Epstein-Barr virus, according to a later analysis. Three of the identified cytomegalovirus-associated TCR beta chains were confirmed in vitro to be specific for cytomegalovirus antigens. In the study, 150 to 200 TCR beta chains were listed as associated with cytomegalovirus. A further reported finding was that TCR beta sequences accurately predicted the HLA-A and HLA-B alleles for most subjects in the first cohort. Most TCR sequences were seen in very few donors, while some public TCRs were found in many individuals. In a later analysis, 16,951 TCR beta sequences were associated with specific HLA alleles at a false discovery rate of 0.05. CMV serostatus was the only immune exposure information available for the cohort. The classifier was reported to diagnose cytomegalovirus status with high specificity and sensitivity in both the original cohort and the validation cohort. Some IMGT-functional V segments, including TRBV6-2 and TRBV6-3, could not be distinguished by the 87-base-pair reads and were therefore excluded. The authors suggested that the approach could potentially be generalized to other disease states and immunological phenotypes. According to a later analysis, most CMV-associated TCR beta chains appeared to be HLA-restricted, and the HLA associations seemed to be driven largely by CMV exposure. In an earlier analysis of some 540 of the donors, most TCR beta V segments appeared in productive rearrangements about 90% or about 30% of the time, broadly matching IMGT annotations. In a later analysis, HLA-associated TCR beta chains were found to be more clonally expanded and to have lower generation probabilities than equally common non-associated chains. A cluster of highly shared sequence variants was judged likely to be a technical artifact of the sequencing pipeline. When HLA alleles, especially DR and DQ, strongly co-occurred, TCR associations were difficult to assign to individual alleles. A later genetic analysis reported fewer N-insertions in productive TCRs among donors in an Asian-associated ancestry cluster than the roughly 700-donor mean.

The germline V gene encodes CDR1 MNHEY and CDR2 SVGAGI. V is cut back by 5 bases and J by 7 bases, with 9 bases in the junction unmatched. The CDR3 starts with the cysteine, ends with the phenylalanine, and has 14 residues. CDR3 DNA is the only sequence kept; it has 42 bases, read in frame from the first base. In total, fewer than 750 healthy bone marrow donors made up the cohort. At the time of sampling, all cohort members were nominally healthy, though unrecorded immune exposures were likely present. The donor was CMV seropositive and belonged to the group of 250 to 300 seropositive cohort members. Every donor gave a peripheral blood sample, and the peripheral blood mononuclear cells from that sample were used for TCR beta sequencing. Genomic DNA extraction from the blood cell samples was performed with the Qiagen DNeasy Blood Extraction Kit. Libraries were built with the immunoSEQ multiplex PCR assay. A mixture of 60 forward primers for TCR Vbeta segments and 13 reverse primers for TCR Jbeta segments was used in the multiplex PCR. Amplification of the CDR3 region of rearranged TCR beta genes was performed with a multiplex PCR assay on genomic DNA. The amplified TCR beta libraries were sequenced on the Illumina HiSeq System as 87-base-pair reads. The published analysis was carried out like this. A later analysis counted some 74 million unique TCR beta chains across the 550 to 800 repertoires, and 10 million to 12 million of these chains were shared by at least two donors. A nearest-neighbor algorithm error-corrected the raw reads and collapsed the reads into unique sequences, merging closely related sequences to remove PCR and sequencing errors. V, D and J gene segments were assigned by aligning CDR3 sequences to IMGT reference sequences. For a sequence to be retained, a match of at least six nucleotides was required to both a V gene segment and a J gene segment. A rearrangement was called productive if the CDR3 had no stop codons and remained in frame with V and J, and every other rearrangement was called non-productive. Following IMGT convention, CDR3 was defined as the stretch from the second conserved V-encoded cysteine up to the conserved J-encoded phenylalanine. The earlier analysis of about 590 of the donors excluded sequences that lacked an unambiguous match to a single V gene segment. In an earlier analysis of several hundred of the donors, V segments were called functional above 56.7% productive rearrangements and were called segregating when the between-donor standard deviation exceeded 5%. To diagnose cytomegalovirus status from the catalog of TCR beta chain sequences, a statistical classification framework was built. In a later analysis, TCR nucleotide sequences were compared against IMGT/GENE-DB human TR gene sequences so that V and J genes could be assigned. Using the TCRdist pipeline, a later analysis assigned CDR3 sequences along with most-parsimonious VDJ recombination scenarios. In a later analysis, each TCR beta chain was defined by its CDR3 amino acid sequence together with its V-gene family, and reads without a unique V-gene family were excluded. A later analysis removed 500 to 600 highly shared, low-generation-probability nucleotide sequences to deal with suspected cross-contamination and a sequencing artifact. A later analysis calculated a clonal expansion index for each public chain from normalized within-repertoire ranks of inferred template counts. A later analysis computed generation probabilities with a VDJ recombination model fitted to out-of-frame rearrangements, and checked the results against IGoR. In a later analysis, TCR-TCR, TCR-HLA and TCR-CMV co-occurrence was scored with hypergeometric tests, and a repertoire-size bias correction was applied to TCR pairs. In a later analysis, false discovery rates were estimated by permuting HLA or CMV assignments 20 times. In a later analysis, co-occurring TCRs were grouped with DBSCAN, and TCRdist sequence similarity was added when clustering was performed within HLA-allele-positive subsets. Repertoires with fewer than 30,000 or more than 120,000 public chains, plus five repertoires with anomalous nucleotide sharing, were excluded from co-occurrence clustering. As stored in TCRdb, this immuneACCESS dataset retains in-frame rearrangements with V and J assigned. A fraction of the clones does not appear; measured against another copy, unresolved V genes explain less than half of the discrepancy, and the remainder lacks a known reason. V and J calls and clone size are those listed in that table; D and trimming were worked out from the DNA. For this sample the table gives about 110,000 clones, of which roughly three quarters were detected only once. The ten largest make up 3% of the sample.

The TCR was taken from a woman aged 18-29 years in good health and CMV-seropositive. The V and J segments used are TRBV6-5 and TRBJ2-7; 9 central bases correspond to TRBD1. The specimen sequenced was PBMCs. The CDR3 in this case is CASSKPGQGKEQYF. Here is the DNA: TGTGCCAGCAGTAAGCCGGGACAGGGTAAAGAGCAGTACTTC.